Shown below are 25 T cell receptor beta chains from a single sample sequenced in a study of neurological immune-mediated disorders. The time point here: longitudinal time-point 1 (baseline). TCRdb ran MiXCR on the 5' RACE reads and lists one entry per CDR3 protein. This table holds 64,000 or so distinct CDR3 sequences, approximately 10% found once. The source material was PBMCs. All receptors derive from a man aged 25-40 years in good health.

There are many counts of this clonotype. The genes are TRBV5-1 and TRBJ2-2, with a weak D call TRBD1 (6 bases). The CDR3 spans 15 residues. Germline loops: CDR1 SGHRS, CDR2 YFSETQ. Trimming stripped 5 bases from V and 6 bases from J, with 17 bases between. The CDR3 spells CASRFTGSLAGELFF. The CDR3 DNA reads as TGCGCCAGCAGATTTACAGGGTCCTTGGCCGGGGAGCTGTTTTTT.

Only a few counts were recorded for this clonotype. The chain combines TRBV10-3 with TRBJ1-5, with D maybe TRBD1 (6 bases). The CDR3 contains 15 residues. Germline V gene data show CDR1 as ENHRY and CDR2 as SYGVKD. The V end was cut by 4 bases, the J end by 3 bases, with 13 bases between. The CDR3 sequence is CAISGATGHNQPQHF. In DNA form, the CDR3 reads TGTGCCATCAGTGGGGCGACAGGCCACAATCAGCCCCAGCATTTT.

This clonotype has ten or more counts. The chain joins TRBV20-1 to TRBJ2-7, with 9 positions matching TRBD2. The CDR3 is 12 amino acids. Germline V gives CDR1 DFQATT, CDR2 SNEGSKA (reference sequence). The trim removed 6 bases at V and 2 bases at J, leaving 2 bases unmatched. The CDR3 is CSAGGRAYEQYF. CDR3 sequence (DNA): TGCAGTGCAGGCGGGAGGGCCTACGAGCAGTACTTC.

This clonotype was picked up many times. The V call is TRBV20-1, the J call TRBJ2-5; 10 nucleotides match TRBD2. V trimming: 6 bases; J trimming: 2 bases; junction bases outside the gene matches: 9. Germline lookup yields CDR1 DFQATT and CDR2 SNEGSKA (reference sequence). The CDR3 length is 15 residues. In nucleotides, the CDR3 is TGCAGTGCCAGCACCAGCGGGAGGGCTCAAGAGACCCAGTACTTC. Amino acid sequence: CSASTSGRAQETQYF.

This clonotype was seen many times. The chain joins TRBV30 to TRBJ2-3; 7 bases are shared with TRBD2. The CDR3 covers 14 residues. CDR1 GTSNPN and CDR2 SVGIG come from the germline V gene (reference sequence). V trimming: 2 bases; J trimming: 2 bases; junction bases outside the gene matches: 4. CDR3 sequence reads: CAWSPGTNTDTQYF. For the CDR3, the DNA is TGTGCCTGGAGTCCCGGGACTAACACAGATACGCAGTATTTT.

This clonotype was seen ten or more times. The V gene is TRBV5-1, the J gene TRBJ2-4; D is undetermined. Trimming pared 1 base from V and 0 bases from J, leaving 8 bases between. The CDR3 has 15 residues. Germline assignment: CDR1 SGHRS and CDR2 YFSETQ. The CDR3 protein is CASSLTLSAKNIQYF. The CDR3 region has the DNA TGCGCCAGCAGCTTGACACTCTCAGCCAAAAACATTCAGTACTTC.

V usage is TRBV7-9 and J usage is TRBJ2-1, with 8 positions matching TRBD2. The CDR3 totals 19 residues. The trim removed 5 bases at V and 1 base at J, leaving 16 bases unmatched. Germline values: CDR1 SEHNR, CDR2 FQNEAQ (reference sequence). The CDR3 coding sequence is TGTGCCAGCAGCACAATTATTAGCGGGGTGGGGCAATCCTACAATGAGCAGTTCTTC. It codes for CASSTIISGVGQSYNEQFF.

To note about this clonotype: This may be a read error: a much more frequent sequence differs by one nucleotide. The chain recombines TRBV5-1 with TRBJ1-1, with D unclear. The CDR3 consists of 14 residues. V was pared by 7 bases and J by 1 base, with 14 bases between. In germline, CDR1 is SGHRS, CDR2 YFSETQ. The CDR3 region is CASVGGETNTEAFF. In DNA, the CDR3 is TGCGCCAGCGTAGGTGGGGAGACGAACACTGAAGCTTTCTTT.

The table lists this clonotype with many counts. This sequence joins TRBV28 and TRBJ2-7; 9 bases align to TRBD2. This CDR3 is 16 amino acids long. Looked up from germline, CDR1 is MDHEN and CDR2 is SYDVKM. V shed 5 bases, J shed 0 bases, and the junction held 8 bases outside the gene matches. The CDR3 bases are TGTGCCAGCAGTCCCCCCCGAGCGGGAGGCTCCTACGAGCAGTACTTC. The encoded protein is CASSPPRAGGSYEQYF.

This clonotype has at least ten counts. CDR3 sequence (DNA): TGCAGTGCTTTTACGGGGCTGACAGATACGCAGTATTTT. Translating gives CSAFTGLTDTQYF. The V and J genes are TRBV20-1 and TRBJ2-3; D possibly matches TRBD1 or TRBD2 (5 bases each). Trimming took 5 bases from V and 3 from J, leaving 12 bases between them. The CDR3 spans 13 residues. CDR1 is DFQATT, CDR2 SNEGSKA, per germline (reference sequence).

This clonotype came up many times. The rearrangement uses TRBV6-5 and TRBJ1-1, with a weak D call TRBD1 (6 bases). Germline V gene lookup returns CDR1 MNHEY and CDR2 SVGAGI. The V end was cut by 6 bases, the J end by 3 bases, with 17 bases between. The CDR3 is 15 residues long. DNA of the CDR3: TGTGCCAGCAGGTGGGGGGCTCGGGCGGACACTGAAGCTTTCTTT. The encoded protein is CASRWGARADTEAFF.

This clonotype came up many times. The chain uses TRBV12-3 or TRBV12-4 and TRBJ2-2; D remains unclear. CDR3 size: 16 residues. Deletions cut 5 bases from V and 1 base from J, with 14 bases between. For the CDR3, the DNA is TGTGCCAGCAGTAGCGTAGGTCCTAAGAACACCGGGGAGCTGTTTTTT. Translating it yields CASSSVGPKNTGELFF.

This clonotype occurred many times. The CDR3 DNA sequence: TGTGCCAGCAGCTTAGGGGGCCGGCAGGGCAGCTATGGCTACACCTTC. It encodes CASSLGGRQGSYGYTF. This rearrangement joins TRBV7-2 to TRBJ1-2; tentatively, D is TRBD1 (5 bases). CDR1 SGHTA and CDR2 FQGNSA come from the germline V gene. V lost 1 base and J 4 bases, leaving 16 bases between the germline ends. The CDR3 covers 16 residues. Using reference TRBV7-2 and TRBJ1-2 for the parts outside the CDR3, the full variable domain is GAGVSQSPSNKVTEKGKDVELRCDPISGHTALYWYRQSLGQGLEFLIYFQGNSAPDKSGLPSDRFSAERTGGSVSTLTIQRTQQEDSAVYLCASSLGGRQGSYGYTFGSGTRLTVV.

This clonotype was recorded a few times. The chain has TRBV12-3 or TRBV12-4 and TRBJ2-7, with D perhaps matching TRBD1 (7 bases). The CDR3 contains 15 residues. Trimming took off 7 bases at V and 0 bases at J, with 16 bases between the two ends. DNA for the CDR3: TGTGCCAGCACCAGGGGGGACTTCAGCTCCTACGAGCAGTACTTC. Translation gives CASTRGDFSSYEQYF.

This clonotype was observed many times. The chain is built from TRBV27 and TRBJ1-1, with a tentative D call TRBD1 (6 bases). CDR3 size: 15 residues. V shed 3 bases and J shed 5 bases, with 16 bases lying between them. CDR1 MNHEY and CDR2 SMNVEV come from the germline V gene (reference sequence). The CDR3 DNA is TGTGCCAGCAGTTTGGCCCTTGGGGGGGCGACTGAAGCTTTCTTT. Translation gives CASSLALGGATEAFF.

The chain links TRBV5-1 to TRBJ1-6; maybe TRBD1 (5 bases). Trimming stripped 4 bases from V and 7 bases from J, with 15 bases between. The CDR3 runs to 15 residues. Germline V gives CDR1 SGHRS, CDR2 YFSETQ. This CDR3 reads CASSPSPGGNSPLHF. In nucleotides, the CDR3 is TGCGCCAGCAGCCCCAGCCCGGGGGGGAATTCACCCCTCCACTTT. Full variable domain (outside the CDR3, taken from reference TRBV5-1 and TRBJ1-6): KAGVTQTPRYLIKTRGQQVTLSCSPISGHRSVSWYQQTPGQGLQFLFEYFSETQRNKGNFPGRFSGRQFSNSRSEMNVSTLELGDSALYLCASSPSPGGNSPLHFGNGTRLTVT.

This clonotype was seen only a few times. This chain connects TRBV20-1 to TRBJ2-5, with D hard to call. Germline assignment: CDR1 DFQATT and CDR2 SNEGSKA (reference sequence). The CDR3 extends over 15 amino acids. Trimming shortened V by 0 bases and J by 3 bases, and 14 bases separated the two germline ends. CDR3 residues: CSAREPRVQKETQYF. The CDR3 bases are TGCAGTGCTAGAGAGCCCCGGGTCCAGAAAGAGACCCAGTACTTC.

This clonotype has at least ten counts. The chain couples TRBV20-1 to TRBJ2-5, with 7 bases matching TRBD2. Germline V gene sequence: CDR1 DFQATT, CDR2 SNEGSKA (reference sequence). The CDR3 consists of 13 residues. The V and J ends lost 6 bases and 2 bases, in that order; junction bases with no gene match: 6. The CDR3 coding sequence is TGCAGTGCGGTCCCGGGACTACAAGAGACCCAGTACTTC. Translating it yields CSAVPGLQETQYF.

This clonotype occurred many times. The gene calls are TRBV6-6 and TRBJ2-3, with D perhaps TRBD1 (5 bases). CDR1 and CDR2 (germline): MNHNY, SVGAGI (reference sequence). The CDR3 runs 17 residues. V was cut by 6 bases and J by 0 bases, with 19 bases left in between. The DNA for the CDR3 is TGTGCCAGCAGCCTAGGAATCCGACAGACGAGCACAGATACGCAGTATTTT. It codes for CASSLGIRQTSTDTQYF.

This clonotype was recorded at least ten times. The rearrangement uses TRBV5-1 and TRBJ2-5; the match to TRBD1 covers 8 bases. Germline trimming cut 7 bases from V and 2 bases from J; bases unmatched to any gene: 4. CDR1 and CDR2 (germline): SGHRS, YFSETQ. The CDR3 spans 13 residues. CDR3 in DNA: TGCGCCAGCGGCGGACAGGGTCAAGAGACCCAGTACTTC. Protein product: CASGGQGQETQYF. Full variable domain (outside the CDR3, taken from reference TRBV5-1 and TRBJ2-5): KAGVTQTPRYLIKTRGQQVTLSCSPISGHRSVSWYQQTPGQGLQFLFEYFSETQRNKGNFPGRFSGRQFSNSRSEMNVSTLELGDSALYLCASGGQGQETQYFGPGTRLLVL.

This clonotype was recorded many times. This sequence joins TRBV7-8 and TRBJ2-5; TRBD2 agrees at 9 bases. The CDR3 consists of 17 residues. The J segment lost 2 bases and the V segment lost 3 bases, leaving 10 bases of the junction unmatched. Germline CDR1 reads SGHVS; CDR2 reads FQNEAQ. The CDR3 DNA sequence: TGTGCCAGCAGCTTGCTGCGGGAGGGCCTGAAGCAAGAGACCCAGTACTTC. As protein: CASSLLREGLKQETQYF.

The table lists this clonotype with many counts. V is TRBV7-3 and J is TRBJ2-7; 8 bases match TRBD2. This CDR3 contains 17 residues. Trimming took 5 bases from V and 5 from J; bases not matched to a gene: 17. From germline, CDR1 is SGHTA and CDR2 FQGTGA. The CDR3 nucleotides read TGTGCCAGCAGCCCGGGGGTAGGGGCGGGAGGCGTCGACGAGCAGTACTTC. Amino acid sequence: CASSPGVGAGGVDEQYF. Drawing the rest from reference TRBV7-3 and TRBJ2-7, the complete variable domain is GAGVSQTPSNKVTEKGKYVELRCDPISGHTALYWYRQSLGQGPEFLIYFQGTGAADDSGLPNDRFFAVRPEGSVSTLKIQRTERGDSAVYLCASSPGVGAGGVDEQYFGPGTRLTVT.

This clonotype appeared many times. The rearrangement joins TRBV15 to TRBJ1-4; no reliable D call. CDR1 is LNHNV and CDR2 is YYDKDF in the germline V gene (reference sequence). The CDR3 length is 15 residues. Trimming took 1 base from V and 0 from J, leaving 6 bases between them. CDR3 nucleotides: TGTGCCACCAGCAGAGGCGGAACAACTAATGAAAAACTGTTTTTT. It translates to CATSRGGTTNEKLFF.

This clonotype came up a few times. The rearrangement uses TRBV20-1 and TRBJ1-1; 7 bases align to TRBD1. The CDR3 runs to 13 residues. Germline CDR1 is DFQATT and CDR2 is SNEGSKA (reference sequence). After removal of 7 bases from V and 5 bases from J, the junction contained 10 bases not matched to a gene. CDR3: CSVLDREGTEAFF. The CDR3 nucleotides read TGCAGTGTCCTTGACAGGGAGGGGACTGAAGCTTTCTTT.

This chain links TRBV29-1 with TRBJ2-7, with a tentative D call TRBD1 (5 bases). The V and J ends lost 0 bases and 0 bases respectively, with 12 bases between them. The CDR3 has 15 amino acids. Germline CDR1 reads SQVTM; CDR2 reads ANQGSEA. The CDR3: CSVEDWGGPSYEQYF. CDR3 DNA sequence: TGCAGCGTTGAAGATTGGGGCGGCCCCTCCTACGAGCAGTACTTC.